A selection of T cell receptor beta chains follows, all from one sample in a study of blood T cell repertoires in COVID-19. Assay used: immunoSEQ multiplex PCR; TCRdb lists only in-frame clones, some missing. This table holds about 150,000 clones, 83% found once. Source material: peripheral blood. Receptors were obtained from a woman of 80 years or more with acute or convalescent COVID-19. CDR3s include the opening cysteine and the closing phenylalanine or tryptophan. Fields, in order: J gene, clone size, V gene, D gene, CDR3 DNA, CDR3 protein. A D gene is named only where the DNA matches it firmly. The size field is filled for only some rows; it gives once, few, many or a size class.

J: TRBJ1-1
size: .
V: TRBV7-2
D: .
DNA: TGTGCCAGCAGCTTAGTTTGGCAGGTTGAAGCTTTCTTT
CDR3: CASSLVWQVEAFF

J: TRBJ1-6
size: .
V: TRBV28
D: TRBD1
DNA: TGTGCCAGCAGTACCCGGACAGGGGGGGATTCACCCCTCCACTTT
CDR3: CASSTRTGGDSPLHF

J: TRBJ2-5
size: .
V: TRBV7-2
D: TRBD2
DNA: TGTGCCAGCAGCACAGGACTAGCGGGGGTTCAAGAGACCCAGTACTTC
CDR3: CASSTGLAGVQETQYF

J: TRBJ1-1
size: .
V: TRBV5-4
D: TRBD1
DNA: TGTGCCAGCAGCTCCCGCCGACAGGGGACTGAAGCTTTCTTT
CDR3: CASSSRRQGTEAFF

J: TRBJ2-7
size: .
V: TRBV6-2/TRBV6-3
D: TRBD1
DNA: TGTGCCAGCAGTGGGACAGGGAGCTCCTACGAGCAGTACTTC
CDR3: CASSGTGSSYEQYF

J: TRBJ2-3
size: .
V: TRBV5-1
D: TRBD2
DNA: TGCGCCAGCAGCTTGGTCGCTAGCGGGAGTTCAGATACGCAGTATTTT
CDR3: CASSLVASGSSDTQYF

J: TRBJ2-7
size: .
V: TRBV19
D: TRBD1
DNA: TGTGCCAGTAGTATGGGACAGTACTACGAGCAGTACTTC
CDR3: CASSMGQYYEQYF

J: TRBJ2-1
size: .
V: TRBV5-1
D: TRBD2
DNA: TGCGCCAGCAGCTTGCGAGGCGGGAGCCATGAGCAGTTCTTC
CDR3: CASSLRGGSHEQFF

J: TRBJ1-2
size: .
V: TRBV9
D: .
DNA: TGTGCCAGCAGCGTAGAAGGGAGGGACGGCTACACCTTC
CDR3: CASSVEGRDGYTF

J: TRBJ2-3
size: .
V: TRBV19
D: TRBD2
DNA: TGTGCCAGTAGTATAGATCCTGGACTAGCGGGGAGCACAGATACGCAGTATTTT
CDR3: CASSIDPGLAGSTDTQYF

J: TRBJ2-7
size: .
V: TRBV11-2
D: TRBD1
DNA: TGTGCCAGCAGCACCCGACAGGGGGCGAACGAGCAGTACTTC
CDR3: CASSTRQGANEQYF

J: TRBJ2-3
size: .
V: TRBV3-1/TRBV3-2
D: TRBD2
DNA: TGTGCCAGCTCCCTTTTAGCGGGAAGTTTAGATACGCAGTATTTT
CDR3: CASSLLAGSLDTQYF

J: TRBJ2-1
size: .
V: TRBV5-1
D: TRBD2
DNA: TGCGCCAGCAGCTCATCGACTAGCGGATACAATGAGCAGTTCTTC
CDR3: CASSSSTSGYNEQFF

J: TRBJ2-3
size: few
V: TRBV4-3
D: TRBD2
DNA: TGCGCCAGCAGCCACCTACTAGCGGGGGGCACAGATACGCAGTATTTT
CDR3: CASSHLLAGGTDTQYF

J: TRBJ1-3
size: .
V: TRBV18
D: .
DNA: TGTGCCAGCTCACCACCAGGGAGCTCTGGAAACACCATATATTTT
CDR3: CASSPPGSSGNTIYF

J: TRBJ2-7
size: .
V: TRBV11-2
D: .
DNA: TGTGCCAGCAGCCAGCTTGGGGGGAGCCGGGGTTACAAGCAGTACTTC
CDR3: CASSQLGGSRGYKQYF

J: TRBJ2-5
size: few
V: TRBV4-3
D: .
DNA: TGCGCCAGCAGCCAAGATCCGGCAGGGGCAGAGACCCAGTACTTC
CDR3: CASSQDPAGAETQYF

J: TRBJ2-7
size: .
V: TRBV3-1/TRBV3-2
D: TRBD1
DNA: TGTGCCAGCAGCCAGGGGCAGGGACAGGGGGCCTACGAGCAGTACTTC
CDR3: CASSQGQGQGAYEQYF

J: TRBJ2-3
size: .
V: TRBV11-3
D: TRBD1
DNA: TGTGCCAGCAGCTTAGGAGCAGGGGGTCGGCAGGATACGCAGTATTTT
CDR3: CASSLGAGGRQDTQYF

J: TRBJ2-6
size: .
V: TRBV7-9
D: .
DNA: TGTGCCAGCAGCTTAGCCGTCGGTCTAGCGGGGGCCAACGTCCTGACTTTC
CDR3: CASSLAVGLAGANVLTF

J: TRBJ1-4
size: .
V: TRBV11-2
D: TRBD1
DNA: TGTGCCAGCAGCCAGACCACAGGGGTTACTAATGAAAAACTGTTTTTT
CDR3: CASSQTTGVTNEKLFF

J: TRBJ2-7
size: .
V: TRBV19
D: TRBD1
DNA: TGTGCCAGCAGACACAGGGGTTCCTACGAGCAGTACTTC
CDR3: CASRHRGSYEQYF

J: TRBJ1-2
size: .
V: TRBV5-1
D: .
DNA: TGCGCCAGCAGCTCCCAACGGGATGGCTACACCTTC
CDR3: CASSSQRDGYTF

J: TRBJ2-5
size: .
V: TRBV6-6
D: .
DNA: TGTGCCAGCCGGTTTGGGGCTGGGCAAGAGACCCAGTACTTC
CDR3: CASRFGAGQETQYF

J: TRBJ1-1
size: .
V: TRBV29-1
D: .
DNA: TGCAGCGTTAGCCCCTCCGGTAACACTGAAGCTTTCTTT
CDR3: CSVSPSGNTEAFF

J: TRBJ2-7
size: few
V: TRBV14
D: .
DNA: TGTGCCAGCAGCCAAGACTCGAGGTACACCTACGAGCAGTACTTC
CDR3: CASSQDSRYTYEQYF

J: TRBJ1-6
size: .
V: TRBV19
D: TRBD1
DNA: TGTGCCAGTAGTAAAACCACAGGGGGTAATAATTCACCCCTCCACTTT
CDR3: CASSKTTGGNNSPLHF

J: TRBJ1-2
size: .
V: TRBV19
D: .
DNA: TGTGCCAGTAGTATAGGCGGGGTACGAAACTATGGCTACACCTTC
CDR3: CASSIGGVRNYGYTF

J: TRBJ1-5
size: .
V: TRBV6-5
D: .
DNA: TGTGCCAGCAGGACAGCTCTCTCCCAGCCCCAGCATTTT
CDR3: CASRTALSQPQHF

J: TRBJ1-2
size: .
V: TRBV18
D: TRBD1
DNA: TGTGCCAGCTCACAGGGGGCCCGGTATGGCTACACCTTC
CDR3: CASSQGARYGYTF

J: TRBJ1-1
size: few
V: TRBV16
D: .
DNA: TGTGCCAGCAGCTCCCTCAGTCGTATAAACACTGAAGCTTTCTTT
CDR3: CASSSLSRINTEAFF

J: TRBJ1-1
size: .
V: TRBV7-2
D: .
DNA: TGTGCCAGCAGGCTAGACCCCCTACCCACTGAAGCTTTCTTT
CDR3: CASRLDPLPTEAFF

J: TRBJ1-6
size: .
V: TRBV4-1
D: TRBD1
DNA: TGCGCCAGCAGCCAAAGGGGGACAGCGATACTCAATTCACCCCTCCACTTT
CDR3: CASSQRGTAILNSPLHF

J: TRBJ1-5
size: .
V: TRBV30
D: .
DNA: TGTGCCTGGAGTGACAGGGCCCTACAGCCCCAGCATTTT
CDR3: CAWSDRALQPQHF

J: TRBJ2-3
size: .
V: TRBV5-4
D: TRBD2
DNA: TGTGCCAGCGAGTCGCGGGGGGCAGATACGCAGTATTTT
CDR3: CASESRGADTQYF

J: TRBJ2-3
size: .
V: TRBV5-1
D: TRBD2
DNA: TGCGCCAGCAGCTTGGACGGCGGGAGGCCCACAGATACGCAGTATTTT
CDR3: CASSLDGGRPTDTQYF

J: TRBJ2-3
size: .
V: TRBV24-1
D: .
DNA: TGTGCCACCAGCCCAACGAGGGGGTCCGGGTGGACAGATACGCAGTATTTT
CDR3: CATSPTRGSGWTDTQYF

J: TRBJ1-2
size: .
V: TRBV12-3/TRBV12-4
D: .
DNA: TGTGCCAGCAGTGTACAGGTTAACTATGGCTACACCTTC
CDR3: CASSVQVNYGYTF

J: TRBJ2-5
size: .
V: TRBV18
D: TRBD2
DNA: TGTGCCAGCTCACCGCAGGGACTAAGAGAGACCCAGTACTTC
CDR3: CASSPQGLRETQYF

J: TRBJ2-2
size: .
V: TRBV2
D: TRBD1
DNA: TGTGCCAGCAGTGGCGGGACAGGGCCGACCGGGGAGCTGTTTTTT
CDR3: CASSGGTGPTGELFF

J: TRBJ2-1
size: .
V: TRBV20-1
D: .
DNA: TGCAGTGCTAGTCTGCGGAGGAATGAGCAGTTCTTC
CDR3: CSASLRRNEQFF

J: TRBJ2-7
size: .
V: TRBV29-1
D: .
DNA: TGCAGCGTTGGGGCAGGGAGGCACGAGCAGTACTTC
CDR3: CSVGAGRHEQYF